The clone carrying this T cell receptor (beta chain) was counted a few times. Its antigen is still unknown. The CDR3 loop spans 12 amino acids. Per the germline V gene, CDR1 is SGHNT and CDR2 is YENEEA. V shed 6 bases and J shed 5 bases, with 5 bases lying between them. This specimen comes from a study of blood T cells in healthy people across ages. General study points: Roughly linear declines in TCR beta diversity per million T cells occurred with age.

Russia was home to the donors, healthy Caucasian individuals aged roughly 6 to 90. A second roughly 7 to 12 cycle PCR used barcoded and J-beta primers. One entry per CDR3 protein, called by TCRdb with MiXCR from the 5' RACE reads. Of some 780,000 distinct CDR3 sequences listed, about 56% were seen once; the top ten hold roughly 24%. Sequencing was carried out using blood. The sequence derives from a man aged 40-55 years in good health. The V call is TRBV11-3, the J call TRBJ1-6, with D unclear. The CDR3 DNA reads as TGTGCCAGCAGTCTTCATAATTCACCCCTCCACTTT. Translated: CASSLHNSPLHF.